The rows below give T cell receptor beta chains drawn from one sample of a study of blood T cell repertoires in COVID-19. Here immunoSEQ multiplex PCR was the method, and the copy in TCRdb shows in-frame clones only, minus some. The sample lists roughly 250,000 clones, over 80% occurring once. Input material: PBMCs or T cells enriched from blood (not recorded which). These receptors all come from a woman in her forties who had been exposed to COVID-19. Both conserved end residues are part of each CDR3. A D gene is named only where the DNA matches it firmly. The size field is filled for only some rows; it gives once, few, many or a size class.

CDR3: CAISETGNQPQHF
DNA: TGTGCCATCAGTGAGACAGGCAATCAGCCCCAGCATTTT
size: -
D: -
J: TRBJ1-5
V: TRBV10-3

CDR3: CASSPEQGAQFNSPLHF
DNA: TGTGCCAGCAGTCCCGAACAGGGAGCCCAATTTAATTCACCCCTCCACTTT
size: -
D: -
J: TRBJ1-6
V: TRBV27

CDR3: CASISRTGGSGELFF
DNA: TGTGCCAGCATCTCACGGACAGGGGGCAGCGGGGAGCTGTTTTTT
size: -
D: TRBD1
J: TRBJ2-2
V: TRBV6-5

CDR3: CASSFTGTSSTDTQYF
DNA: TGCGCCAGCAGCTTTACCGGGACTTCTAGCACAGATACGCAGTATTTT
size: once
D: -
J: TRBJ2-3
V: TRBV5-1

CDR3: CASQGQGVSYNEQFF
DNA: TGTGCCAGCCAAGGACAGGGGGTGTCCTACAATGAGCAGTTCTTC
size: -
D: TRBD1
J: TRBJ2-1
V: TRBV9

CDR3: CASSAGTTASTDTQYF
DNA: TGTGCCAGCAGCGCAGGGACTACCGCTAGCACAGATACGCAGTATTTT
size: -
D: TRBD2
J: TRBJ2-3
V: TRBV9

CDR3: CAWTRPGQGFGTQYF
DNA: TGTGCCTGGACCCGACCGGGACAGGGTTTCGGGACCCAGTACTTC
size: -
D: TRBD1
J: TRBJ2-5
V: TRBV30

CDR3: CASSRGQGATEAFF
DNA: TGTGCCAGCAGCCGGGGGCAGGGGGCGACTGAAGCTTTCTTT
size: -
D: TRBD1
J: TRBJ1-1
V: TRBV5-1

CDR3: CWPGYGYTF
DNA: TGTTGGCCGGGCTATGGCTACACCTTC
size: -
D: -
J: TRBJ1-2
V: TRBV29-1

CDR3: CASSSRGMNSPLHF
DNA: TGTGCCAGTAGTAGTCGGGGGATGAATTCACCCCTCCACTTT
size: -
D: -
J: TRBJ1-6
V: TRBV19

CDR3: CASSKWDRGEKLFF
DNA: TGTGCCAGCAGTAAATGGGACAGGGGTGAAAAACTGTTTTTT
size: once
D: TRBD1
J: TRBJ1-4
V: TRBV28

CDR3: CATHLAGGTEAFF
DNA: TGTGCCACCCACTTAGCGGGGGGAACTGAAGCTTTCTTT
size: -
D: -
J: TRBJ1-1
V: TRBV27

CDR3: CASTYGTGLYEQYF
DNA: TGTGCCAGCACATACGGGACAGGGTTATACGAGCAGTACTTC
size: -
D: TRBD1
J: TRBJ2-7
V: TRBV28

CDR3: CASSPPGMWYGYTF
DNA: TGTGCCAGCAGCCCCCCCGGTATGTGGTATGGCTACACCTTC
size: -
D: -
J: TRBJ1-2
V: TRBV27

CDR3: CASSENRADRGWTLHF
DNA: TGTGCCAGCAGTGAGAACAGAGCTGATAGGGGTTGGACCCTCCACTTT
size: -
D: -
J: TRBJ1-6
V: TRBV25-1

CDR3: CASRDAGGSYNEQFF
DNA: TGTGCCAGCAGAGATGCAGGGGGTTCCTACAATGAGCAGTTCTTC
size: -
D: TRBD1
J: TRBJ2-1
V: TRBV2

CDR3: CASSVNGGTLTNEQFF
DNA: TGTGCCAGCAGCGTTAACGGGGGGACCCTGACCAATGAGCAGTTCTTC
size: -
D: TRBD2
J: TRBJ2-1
V: TRBV7-2

CDR3: CASSPAGLGQGVRTQYF
DNA: TGTGCCAGCAGTCCAGCAGGGCTGGGACAGGGGGTTCGGACCCAGTACTTC
size: -
D: TRBD1
J: TRBJ2-5
V: TRBV27

CDR3: CASSRGGTEKLFF
DNA: TGTGCCAGCAGCCGGGGGGGTACTGAAAAACTGTTTTTT
size: -
D: -
J: TRBJ1-4
V: TRBV7-2

CDR3: CASSMSSGRGLGTDTQYF
DNA: TGTGCCAGTAGTATGTCCAGCGGGAGGGGGTTGGGCACAGATACGCAGTATTTT
size: -
D: TRBD2
J: TRBJ2-3
V: TRBV19

CDR3: CASSLMDTRMGNIQYF
DNA: TGCGCCAGCAGCCTGATGGACACCCGTATGGGGAACATTCAGTACTTC
size: -
D: -
J: TRBJ2-4
V: TRBV5-1

CDR3: CSVKGWTGETEAFF
DNA: TGCAGCGTTAAGGGGTGGACAGGGGAAACTGAAGCTTTCTTT
size: -
D: TRBD1
J: TRBJ1-1
V: TRBV29-1

CDR3: CASSRLAGVKGGTDTQYF
DNA: TGTGCCAGCAGTCGACTAGCGGGAGTAAAGGGGGGCACAGATACGCAGTATTTT
size: -
D: TRBD2
J: TRBJ2-3
V: TRBV7-9

CDR3: CSVGQYEQYF
DNA: TGCAGCGTGGGACAGTACGAGCAGTACTTC
size: -
D: TRBD1
J: TRBJ2-7
V: TRBV29-1

CDR3: CSVSTGDQPQHF
DNA: TGCAGCGTTTCTACGGGGGATCAGCCCCAGCATTTT
size: -
D: -
J: TRBJ1-5
V: TRBV29-1

CDR3: CASSQSTAGAGELFF
DNA: TGCGCCAGCAGCCAATCGACAGCGGGAGCCGGGGAGCTGTTTTTT
size: -
D: TRBD2
J: TRBJ2-2
V: TRBV4-1

CDR3: CASSSWTASGFYTEAFF
DNA: TGTGCCAGCAGCTCCTGGACTGCCTCTGGGTTTTACACTGAAGCTTTCTTT
size: few
D: -
J: TRBJ1-1
V: TRBV7-9

CDR3: CASSEQDVPAGEKLFF
DNA: TGTGCCAGCAGTGAACAGGACGTCCCCGCGGGTGAAAAACTGTTTTTT
size: -
D: -
J: TRBJ1-4
V: TRBV6-1

CDR3: CASSQGHTLGDTQYF
DNA: TGTGCCAGCAGTCAAGGACATACCTTGGGAGATACGCAGTATTTT
size: -
D: -
J: TRBJ2-3
V: TRBV6-6

CDR3: CASSLLRSGMYNEQFF
DNA: TGTGCCAGCAGCTTGTTACGGAGCGGGATGTACAATGAGCAGTTCTTC
size: -
D: TRBD2
J: TRBJ2-1
V: TRBV5-4

CDR3: CASSYKDSITDTQYF
DNA: TGTGCCAGCAGTTACAAGGACTCGATCACAGATACGCAGTATTTT
size: -
D: -
J: TRBJ2-3
V: TRBV6-5

CDR3: CASSQGGGTGELFF
DNA: TGCGCCAGCAGCCAAGGAGGTGGCACCGGGGAGCTGTTTTTT
size: -
D: -
J: TRBJ2-2
V: TRBV4-1

CDR3: CASSLDPPGGWETQYF
DNA: TGTGCCAGCAGCTTAGATCCCCCAGGGGGCTGGGAGACCCAGTACTTC
size: -
D: TRBD1
J: TRBJ2-5
V: TRBV11-2

CDR3: CASSEGDRAPSYEQYF
DNA: TGTGCCAGCAGCGAGGGGGACAGGGCCCCCTCCTACGAGCAGTACTTC
size: -
D: TRBD1
J: TRBJ2-7
V: TRBV9

CDR3: CASSYGHSRGSPLHF
DNA: TGTGCCAGCAGTTATGGACACAGCAGAGGTTCACCCCTCCACTTT
size: -
D: -
J: TRBJ1-6
V: TRBV6-2/TRBV6-3

CDR3: CASSTGVTNTGELFF
DNA: TGTGCCAGCAGCACAGGGGTAACGAACACCGGGGAGCTGTTTTTT
size: -
D: TRBD1
J: TRBJ2-2
V: TRBV9

CDR3: CASSVGGQPNQPQHF
DNA: TGTGCCAGCAGTGTAGGCGGACAGCCTAATCAGCCCCAGCATTTT
size: -
D: -
J: TRBJ1-5
V: TRBV6-4

CDR3: CASSPQGAGNQPQHF
DNA: TGTGCCAGCAGCCCCCAGGGGGCGGGCAATCAGCCCCAGCATTTT
size: -
D: TRBD1
J: TRBJ1-5
V: TRBV4-2

CDR3: CASSPWAGPNEKLFF
DNA: TGTGCCAGCAGTCCCTGGGCGGGTCCAAATGAAAAACTGTTTTTT
size: -
D: -
J: TRBJ1-4
V: TRBV25-1

CDR3: CASSFRDSYGYTF
DNA: TGTGCCAGCAGTTTCCGGGACAGCTATGGCTACACCTTC
size: -
D: TRBD1
J: TRBJ1-2
V: TRBV12-3/TRBV12-4

CDR3: CAWNGGGENNEQFF
DNA: TGTGCCTGGAACGGCGGGGGAGAAAACAATGAGCAGTTCTTC
size: -
D: TRBD2
J: TRBJ2-1
V: TRBV30

CDR3: CASSLVSGGAPETQYF
DNA: TGTGCCAGCAGCTTAGTAAGCGGGGGGGCCCCCGAGACCCAGTACTTC
size: -
D: TRBD2
J: TRBJ2-5
V: TRBV7-2

CDR3: CASSPGHSYTEAFF
DNA: TGTGCCAGCAGTCCGGGACACTCATACACTGAAGCTTTCTTT
size: once
D: -
J: TRBJ1-1
V: TRBV6-5

CDR3: CAIRRDSEAFF
DNA: TGTGCCATCAGGAGGGACAGTGAAGCTTTCTTT
size: once
D: TRBD1
J: TRBJ1-1
V: TRBV10-3

CDR3: CASSGRGDQPQHF
DNA: TGTGCCAGCAGCGGGAGGGGGGATCAGCCCCAGCATTTT
size: -
D: -
J: TRBJ1-5
V: TRBV7-2

CDR3: CASAPGDRSTNYGYTF
DNA: TGTGCCAGCGCTCCTGGCGACAGGTCAACTAACTATGGCTACACCTTC
size: -
D: -
J: TRBJ1-2
V: TRBV5-1

CDR3: CSVPVADGGEYGYTF
DNA: TGCAGCGTCCCGGTGGCCGATGGGGGGGAGTATGGCTACACCTTC
size: -
D: -
J: TRBJ1-2
V: TRBV29-1

CDR3: CASSLLLGRGPAVLFF
DNA: TGTGCCAGCAGCTTATTGCTTGGCAGGGGGCCCGCCGTACTGTTTTTT
size: -
D: TRBD1
J: TRBJ1-4
V: TRBV7-9

CDR3: CASSRTSGVEVQFF
DNA: TGTGCCAGCAGCCGCACTAGCGGGGTGGAAGTGCAGTTCTTC
size: -
D: TRBD2
J: TRBJ2-1
V: TRBV3-1/TRBV3-2

CDR3: CASSLHRGAGAFF
DNA: TGTGCCAGCAGTTTACACAGGGGGGCGGGAGCTTTCTTT
size: -
D: TRBD1
J: TRBJ1-1
V: TRBV28

CDR3: CASSRDTYGYTF
DNA: TGCGCCAGCAGTCGGGACACCTATGGCTACACCTTC
size: -
D: -
J: TRBJ1-2
V: TRBV5-1